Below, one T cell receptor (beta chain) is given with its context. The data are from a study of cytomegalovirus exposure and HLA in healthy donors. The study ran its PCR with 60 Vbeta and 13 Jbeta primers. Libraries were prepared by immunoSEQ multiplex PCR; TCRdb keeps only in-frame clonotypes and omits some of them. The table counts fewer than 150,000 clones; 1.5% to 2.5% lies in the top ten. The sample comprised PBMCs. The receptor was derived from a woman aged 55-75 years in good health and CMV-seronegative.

The chain's CDR3 is CASSARQGSGNTIYF. The DNA of the CDR3 is TGTGCCAGCAGCGCCAGACAGGGCTCTGGAAACACCATATATTTT. The chain recombines TRBV21-1 with TRBJ1-3; TRBD1, the table's D call, was not compared with the DNA. TRBV21-1 is given as a pseudogene. The length of the CDR3 is 15 residues.